The 21 T cell receptor beta chains below come from one sample, sequenced in a study of blood T cell repertoires in COVID-19. Using immunoSEQ multiplex PCR, the repertoire was profiled, and TCRdb retains in-frame clones only, with some absent. The sample holds fewer than 350,000 clones, approximately 81% seen once. Sequencing was carried out using peripheral blood. The receptor source for this set is a woman between 55 and 75 years old with active or convalescent COVID-19.

The chain has TRBV7-3 and TRBJ1-2; D is perhaps TRBD1 (5 bases). This CDR3 has 13 amino acids. From germline, CDR1 is SGHTA and CDR2 FQGTGA. V was shortened by 2 bases and J by 3 bases, with 7 bases between the two germline ends. CDR3 in amino acids: CASSLGADYGYTF. CDR3 DNA sequence: TGTGCCAGCAGCTTAGGGGCGGACTATGGCTACACCTTC.

The rearrangement joins TRBV5-4 to TRBJ2-3; 8 bases map to TRBD2. CDR1 is SGHNT and CDR2 is YYREEE in the germline V gene (reference sequence). V lost 2 bases to trimming and J lost 2 bases; unmatched junction nucleotides: 4. The CDR3 has 15 residues. The CDR3: CASSFLAGPTDTQYF. In nucleotides, the CDR3 is TGTGCCAGCAGCTTCCTAGCGGGCCCCACAGATACGCAGTATTTT.

This clone was observed once. The V call is TRBV19, the J call TRBJ1-2; weak D call: TRBD1 (5 bases). The CDR3 spans 15 residues. V dropped 1 base and J dropped 8 bases, with 17 bases sitting between them. The germline V gene has CDR1 LNHDA and CDR2 SQIVND (reference sequence). The CDR3 sequence is CASSIVVRAGYGYTF. In DNA form, the CDR3 reads TGTGCCAGTAGTATAGTCGTTAGGGCAGGGTACGGCTACACCTTC. The full variable domain, rest sourced from reference TRBV19 and TRBJ1-2, is DGGITQSPKYLFRKEGQNVTLSCEQNLNHDAMYWYRQDPGQGLRLIYYSQIVNDFQKGDIAEGYSVSREKKESFPLTVTSAQKNPTAFYLCASSIVVRAGYGYTFGSGTRLTVV.

The chain combines TRBV7-2 with TRBJ1-1; TRBD1 is a possible D gene (5 bases). CDR1 SGHTA and CDR2 FQGNSA come from the germline V gene. The CDR3 runs to 14 residues. V was clipped by 0 bases and J by 4 bases, with 9 bases between them. The CDR3 DNA reads as TGTGCCAGCAGCTTAGCCCGGGGGATCACTGAAGCTTTCTTT. This codes for CASSLARGITEAFF.

CDR3 sequence (DNA): TGTGCCAGCAGCCAAGGCGAACTACAACTCTCTGGAAACACCATATATTTT. Amino acids: CASSQGELQLSGNTIYF. This chain connects TRBV3-1 (or the pseudogene TRBV3-2) to TRBJ1-3, with no clear D. Germline CDR1 reads LGHDT; CDR2 reads YNNKEL (reference sequence). With 1 base removed from V and 0 bases from J, the gap between germline ends came to 13 bases. The CDR3 extends over 17 amino acids.

The chain uses TRBV5-6 and TRBJ2-2; 14 positions agree with TRBD2. Trimming removed 4 bases from V and 6 bases from J; junction bases left unmatched: 8. CDR3 length equals 17 residues. Germline values: CDR1 SGHDT, CDR2 YYEEEE. CDR3 residues: CASSTETSGGASGELFF. The CDR3 nucleotides are TGTGCCAGCAGCACAGAGACTAGCGGGGGGGCGTCCGGGGAGCTGTTTTTT.

V and J are TRBV19 and TRBJ1-1; perhaps TRBD1 as D (6 bases). Trimming removed 4 bases from V and 6 bases from J, with 12 bases in between. CDR3 length: 13 residues. CDR1 and CDR2 from the germline V gene are LNHDA and SQIVND (reference sequence). The CDR3 sequence: CASSKGGGAEAFF. Written as DNA, the CDR3 is TGTGCCAGTAGTAAAGGGGGTGGGGCTGAAGCTTTCTTT.

CDR3 sequence reads: CASSKGKRTGSYEQYF. CDR3 coding DNA: TGTGCCAGCAGCAAAGGGAAGAGGACAGGCTCCTACGAGCAGTACTTC. This chain links TRBV21-1 with TRBJ2-7; the table's TRBD1 call for D was not verified on the DNA. TRBV21-1 is tagged as a pseudogene. This CDR3 has 16 amino acids.

This clone was detected once. The chain employs TRBV5-5 and TRBJ2-7, with D perhaps matching TRBD1 (5 bases). Germline V gene lookup returns CDR1 SGHKS and CDR2 YYEKEE (reference sequence). The ends were cut back, 0 bases at V and 3 bases at J, with 7 bases in the middle. The length of the CDR3 is 13 residues. CDR3 in DNA: TGTGCCAGCAGCTTGGCAGGGCGCTACGAGCAGTACTTC. Translating gives CASSLAGRYEQYF.

This clone came up a few times. The chain carries TRBV7-8 and TRBJ2-5; 11 nucleotides line up with TRBD2. The length of the CDR3 is 16 residues. Germline assignment: CDR1 SGHVS and CDR2 FQNEAQ. Trimming removed 6 bases from V and 5 bases from J; junction bases left unmatched: 11. CDR3 in DNA: TGTGCCAGCAGGCCTTTAGCGGGGGGGCTCGGGGAGACCCAGTACTTC. As protein: CASRPLAGGLGETQYF.

The rearrangement links TRBV19 to TRBJ1-1, with D perhaps matching TRBD1 (6 bases). Germline CDR1 LNHDA, CDR2 SQIVND (reference sequence). V was pared by 7 bases and J by 7 bases, with 19 bases between. This CDR3 has 14 amino acids. DNA for the CDR3: TGTGCCAGTAAGGTCAGGGGTGCTTCGGGTGAAGCTTTCTTT. Amino acid sequence: CASKVRGASGEAFF.

The chain employs TRBV2 and TRBJ2-1; TRBD2 aligns across 9 bases. CDR1 and CDR2 (germline): SNHLY, FYNNEI. This CDR3 is built from 17 residues. After removal of 2 bases from V and 3 bases from J, the junction contained 8 bases not matched to a gene. CDR3 region: CASSELGAGGRYNEQFF. The CDR3, as DNA: TGTGCCAGCAGTGAATTAGGTGCGGGGGGGCGCTACAATGAGCAGTTCTTC. Together with reference TRBV2 and TRBJ2-1, the CDR3 gives the full variable domain: EPEVTQTPSHQVTQMGQEVILRCVPISNHLYFYWYRQILGQKVEFLVSFYNNEISEKSEIFDDQFSVERPDGSNFTLKIRSTKLEDSAMYFCASSELGAGGRYNEQFFGPGTRLTVL.

This chain joins TRBV30 and TRBJ1-2; unclear D gene. Germline V gene data show CDR1 as GTSNPN and CDR2 as SVGIG (reference sequence). Trimming removed 0 bases from V and 8 bases from J, with 10 bases in between. The CDR3 is 12 amino acids. CDR3 sequence reads: CAWSVGGDGYTF. CDR3 coding DNA: TGTGCCTGGAGTGTAGGAGGTGACGGCTACACCTTC.

The rearrangement links TRBV19 to TRBJ1-2, with 7 nucleotides matching TRBD1. Germline V gene sequence: CDR1 LNHDA, CDR2 SQIVND (reference sequence). There are 12 residues in the CDR3. With V trimmed by 5 bases and J by 8 bases, 5 bases remained unmatched. DNA for the CDR3: TGTGCCAGTAGTGCTAGGGGGCTGGGCTACACCTTC. Its translation is CASSARGLGYTF. The whole variable domain, remainder taken from reference TRBV19 and TRBJ1-2, is DGGITQSPKYLFRKEGQNVTLSCEQNLNHDAMYWYRQDPGQGLRLIYYSQIVNDFQKGDIAEGYSVSREKKESFPLTVTSAQKNPTAFYLCASSARGLGYTFGSGTRLTVV.

The chain uses TRBV15 and TRBJ1-1; TRBD1 aligns across 9 bases. The CDR3 has 15 amino acids. J was trimmed by 7 bases and V by 3 bases; bases with no gene match: 9. The germline V gene has CDR1 LNHNV and CDR2 YYDKDF (reference sequence). The CDR3 spells CATSSTDRGFDEAFF. Here the CDR3 DNA reads TGTGCCACCAGCAGCACGGACAGGGGATTCGATGAAGCTTTCTTT.

The CDR3 DNA sequence: TGCGCCAGCAGTGAAGCGGGATCACGGCACAATGAGCAGTTCTTC. It specifies CASSEAGSRHNEQFF. The chain employs TRBV10-1 and TRBJ2-1, with 7 bases identical to TRBD2. The CDR3 totals 15 residues. The germline gives CDR1 WNHNN, CDR2 SYGVQD (reference sequence). The V segment lost 3 bases and the J segment 5 bases; nucleotides outside the gene matches: 7.

CDR3 loop: CASSSGTGKSEQYF. In DNA, the CDR3 is TGTGCCAGCAGCTCAGGGACAGGGAAATCCGAGCAGTACTTC. This chain uses TRBV7-3 with TRBJ2-7; TRBD1 matches at 9 bases. The V and J ends lost 4 bases and 6 bases, in that order; junction bases with no gene match: 7. Germline V gene lookup returns CDR1 SGHTA and CDR2 FQGTGA. CDR3 size: 14 residues.

The chain is built from TRBV19 and TRBJ2-5, with 11 bases lining up with TRBD2. CDR3 length: 17 amino acids. Trimming cost V 5 bases and J 5 bases; bases outside gene matches: 13. Looked up from germline, CDR1 is LNHDA and CDR2 is SQIVND (reference sequence). The CDR3 coding sequence is TGTGCCAGTAGTCCTCTCGAAGTAGCGGGGGGGCCGGAGACCCAGTACTTC. Protein product: CASSPLEVAGGPETQYF.

The rearrangement links TRBV18 to TRBJ1-1; 12 bases match TRBD1. Germline-derived CDR1 and CDR2 are KGHSH and LQKENI. The J segment lost 5 bases and the V segment lost 2 bases, leaving 12 bases of the junction unmatched. This CDR3 has 18 residues. CDR3 sequence: CASSPAWGQGAGETEAFF. CDR3 DNA sequence: TGTGCCAGCTCACCAGCCTGGGGACAGGGGGCGGGGGAAACTGAAGCTTTCTTT.

The rearrangement joins TRBV11-2 to TRBJ2-7; 12 nucleotides line up with TRBD2. V lost 5 bases to trimming and J lost 7 bases; unmatched junction nucleotides: 9. The CDR3 length is 15 residues. Germline V gene lookup returns CDR1 SGHAT and CDR2 FQNNGV. CDR3 in amino acids: CASSAPSGGADEQYF. CDR3 coding DNA: TGTGCCAGCAGCGCCCCTAGCGGGGGGGCAGATGAGCAGTACTTC. Using reference TRBV11-2 and TRBJ2-7 for the parts outside the CDR3, the full variable domain is EAGVAQSPRYKIIEKRQSVAFWCNPISGHATLYWYQQILGQGPKLLIQFQNNGVVDDSQLPKDRFSAERLKGVDSTLKIQPAKLEDSAVYLCASSAPSGGADEQYFGPGTRLTVT.

The V and J genes are TRBV24-1 and TRBJ2-3; 12 bases line up with TRBD2. Germline V gene lookup returns CDR1 KGHDR and CDR2 SFDVKD. This CDR3 has 16 amino acids. Losses at the gene ends were 2 bases for V and 6 bases for J; bases not matched to a gene: 5. CDR3 region: CATSDSRTSGADTQYF. The CDR3 region has the DNA TGTGCCACCAGTGATTCCCGGACTAGCGGGGCGGATACGCAGTATTTT.